The table lists the clone carrying this T cell receptor beta chain with a count of one. The sample belongs to a study of cytomegalovirus exposure and HLA in healthy donors. Across the whole study: Most donors, approximately 82% of more than 300 genotyped, fell in the Caucasian-associated ancestry cluster.

The primer mix had 60 Vbeta and 13 Jbeta primers. Libraries were prepared by immunoSEQ multiplex PCR; TCRdb keeps only in-frame clonotypes and omits some of them. The table includes 90,000 to 150,000 clones, nearly 80% detected once. CDR1 and CDR2 (germline): SGHTA, FQGNSA. This CDR3 contains 13 residues. With V trimmed by 1 base and J by 13 bases, 5 bases remained unmatched. This sequence was found in a woman aged 25 to 39 in good health and CMV-seropositive. The sequencing sample was made of PBMCs. The V gene is TRBV7-2, the J gene TRBJ2-2, with TRBD2 identical over 8 bases. In nucleotides, the CDR3 is TGTGCCAGCAGCTTAGTCGCGGGGGGTCCGCTGTTTTTT. The encoded protein is CASSLVAGGPLFF. The full variable domain, rest sourced from reference TRBV7-2 and TRBJ2-2, is GAGVSQSPSNKVTEKGKDVELRCDPISGHTALYWYRQSLGQGLEFLIYFQGNSAPDKSGLPSDRFSAERTGGSVSTLTIQRTQQEDSAVYLCASSLVAGGPLFFGEGSRLTVL.